These 6 T cell receptor beta chains were all obtained from the same sample, sequenced in a study of Ad26.COV2.S vaccination and SARS-CoV-2 variants. Treatment specified: around 19 received Ad26.COV2.S at low or high dose, single or two shots; about 5 received placebo; per-sample allocation not given. At day 63 after the first vaccine or placebo injection, samples were drawn. Using immunoSEQ multiplex PCR, the repertoire was profiled, and TCRdb retains in-frame clones only, with some absent. The sample lists roughly 320,000 clones; about 82% were seen once. The specimen was peripheral blood, collected in a trial of Ad26.COV2.S vaccine versus placebo. The receptors derive from a person aged 18-60 years who received the Ad26.COV2.S COVID-19 vaccine or a placebo.

The V call is TRBV6-4, the J call TRBJ2-3, with D perhaps given as TRBD1 or TRBD2 (5 bases each). Germline V lookup: CDR1 MRHNA, CDR2 SNTAGT. V gave up 2 bases and J gave up 1 base, with 7 bases separating them. The CDR3 has 14 amino acids. Written as DNA, the CDR3 is TGTGCCAGCAGTGACAGGGGAGGCACAGATACGCAGTATTTT. Encoded protein: CASSDRGGTDTQYF.

This chain joins TRBV12-3 or TRBV12-4 and TRBJ1-6; D unclear. With 6 bases removed from V and 8 bases from J, the gap between germline ends came to 11 bases. The CDR3 is 13 amino acids. CDR3 in amino acids: CASRGFGDSPLHF. CDR3 DNA: TGTGCCAGCAGGGGGTTCGGGGATTCACCCCTCCACTTT.

This rearrangement joins TRBV5-4 to TRBJ1-4; D possibly corresponds to TRBD1 (6 bases). Between the trimmed V and J ends, which lost 2 bases and 3 bases, there was a span of 11 bases. The CDR3 consists of 15 residues. CDR1 and CDR2 from the germline V gene are SGHNT and YYREEE (reference sequence). The CDR3 region is CASSLEQGPNEKLFF. CDR3 in DNA: TGTGCCAGCAGCTTAGAACAGGGCCCTAATGAAAAACTGTTTTTT.

The rearrangement links TRBV18 to TRBJ1-4; D gene uncertain. This CDR3 region has 16 residues. Germline V gives CDR1 KGHSH, CDR2 LQKENI. V gave up 6 bases and J gave up 0 bases, with 14 bases separating them. The CDR3 sequence: CASSPDAQATNEKLFF. CDR3 DNA: TGTGCCAGCTCGCCAGACGCTCAAGCAACTAATGAAAAACTGTTTTTT.

The J gene is TRBJ1-1, the V gene TRBV10-3; D ambiguous. The length of the CDR3 is 14 residues. V was clipped by 4 bases and J by 0 bases, with 9 bases between them. From germline, CDR1 is ENHRY and CDR2 SYGVKD. In nucleotides, the CDR3 is TGTGCCATCAGTGCTGGTGTGGTGAACACTGAAGCTTTCTTT. Translation gives CAISAGVVNTEAFF.

This rearrangement joins TRBV9 to TRBJ2-7; no reliable D call. The germline CDR1 and CDR2 sequences are SGDLS and YYNGEE. CDR3 length equals 15 residues. V was cut by 0 bases and J by 0 bases, with 10 bases left in between. CDR3: CASSVGQIDSYEQYF. CDR3 coding DNA: TGTGCCAGCAGCGTAGGTCAGATCGACTCCTACGAGCAGTACTTC.